This T cell receptor (beta chain) emerged from a study of blood T cell repertoires in COVID-19 (dated by TCRdb to about 2020). General notes on the study: Collaborator samples came from the United States, Italy and Spain and covered acute and convalescent phases of COVID-19. The prospective study material was composed of cDNA or gDNA derived from T cells, B-cell-depleted T cells, or PBMCs. Sample metadata almost always included a de-identified subject ID, COVID-19 status, age in years and sex. A freely available public database, intended as a resource for researchers studying the immune response to SARS-CoV-2, is where the repertoires were released. Samples came from the ongoing ImmuneRACE study (first 160 participants) plus 1,254 subjects from 6 global collaborators. Where HLA class I and class II types were available, the types were taken from metadata supplied by the sample provider, not from assay-based typing. Deeply sampled blood TCRbeta repertoires from subjects exposed to, actively infected with, or recovered from COVID-19 were included in the dataset.

Findings and caveats that apply to the study as a whole: How much clinical and demographic metadata was included differed by source and by participant, and the metadata was provided uncurated.

Trimming removed 1 base from V and 2 bases from J, leaving 12 bases between the germline ends. For CDR1 and CDR2, the germline V gene lists SGHTA and FQGNSA. The CDR3 numbers 15 residues from cysteine through phenylalanine. Solely the CDR3 DNA is kept, with 45 bases framed from the first base. Each collaborating institution followed its own protocols to collect whole blood in K2EDTA tubes. Collaborator samples were shipped for TCRbeta analysis as frozen whole blood, isolated PBMCs, or DNA extracted from either sample type. The immunoSEQ Assay, a bias-controlled multiplex PCR, was used to amplify TCRbeta CDR3 regions from genomic DNA. In the paper's pipeline: Within the assay, amplification of reference gene primers was used to estimate how many nucleated cells each sample contained. To quantify the absolute abundance of each unique TCRbeta CDR3 rearrangement, sequence reads were collapsed and filtered. For each sample, productive Simpson clonality was calculated as the square root of Simpson's diversity index across productive rearrangements. As stored in TCRdb, this immuneACCESS dataset retains in-frame rearrangements with V and J assigned. A fraction of the clones does not appear; measured against another copy, unresolved V genes explain less than half of the discrepancy, and the remainder lacks a known reason. Clone size and V and J calls were adopted from that table, with D and trimming inferred from the DNA. This sample gives over 120,000 clones in total; approximately 81% of them show up just once. The ten largest clones represent about 2.6% of the sample.

Comment on this clone: Its antigen is unknown. Base qualities were left out, and no much larger clone turns up one base away.

The receptor was isolated from a human donor with acute or convalescent COVID-19. The donor label of this sample is uncertain. Input material: peripheral blood. The chain couples TRBV7-2 to TRBJ2-7; D gene: possibly TRBD2, on 7 matching bases. The DNA sequence is given as TGTGCCAGCAGCTTAGTGGCGGGGGCCACCTACGAGCAGTACTTC. It encodes CASSLVAGATYEQYF.